Following are 21 T cell receptor beta chains from one sample sequenced in a study of cytomegalovirus exposure and HLA in healthy donors. With 60 Vbeta and 13 Jbeta primers, the PCR was carried out. TCRdb's copy holds only in-frame clones and misses some; the assay was immunoSEQ multiplex PCR. The table has 85,000 to 130,000 clones, more than 75% seen once. Specimen: PBMCs. These receptors all stem from a woman aged 45-60 years in good health and CMV-seropositive.

The V and J genes are TRBV5-5 and TRBJ2-4; TRBD2 agrees at 9 bases. The CDR3 extends over 16 amino acids. From germline, CDR1 is SGHKS and CDR2 YYEKEE (reference sequence). J was trimmed by 1 base and V by 2 bases; bases with no gene match: 4. The CDR3 DNA follows: TGTGCCAGCAGCTTCATTAGCGGGAGTGCCAAAAACATTCAGTACTTC. It yields the protein CASSFISGSAKNIQYF.

This clone was counted once. This chain joins TRBV9 and TRBJ2-2; a weak D match, TRBD2 (7 bases). V was shortened by 7 bases and J by 1 base, with 17 bases between the two germline ends. The CDR3 has 16 residues. Germline lookup yields CDR1 SGDLS and CDR2 YYNGEE. This CDR3 is CASGGGRGKNTGELFF. Written as DNA, the CDR3 is TGTGCCAGCGGAGGGGGGAGGGGGAAGAACACCGGGGAGCTGTTTTTT.

The chain employs TRBV2 and TRBJ1-6; D is ambiguous. The germline CDR1 and CDR2 sequences are SNHLY and FYNNEI. The CDR3 loop spans 13 amino acids. V lost 7 bases, J lost 0 bases, and 4 bases lay in between. CDR3 nucleotide sequence: TGTGCCAGCAAGAGCTCCTATAATTCACCCCTCCACTTT. Residues: CASKSSYNSPLHF.

The chain links TRBV10-2 to TRBJ2-5, with D perhaps TRBD2 (6 bases). This CDR3 region has 15 residues. V gave up 2 bases and J gave up 1 base, with 11 bases separating them. Per germline, CDR1 WSHSY and CDR2 SAAADI. CDR3 in DNA: TGCGCCAGCAGTGAGGGGGGGACTCCCCAAGAGACCCAGTACTTC. Protein product: CASSEGGTPQETQYF.

The CDR3: CACEGANEKLFF. In DNA form, the CDR3 reads TGTGCCTGTGAGGGTGCTAATGAAAAACTGTTTTTT. This chain links TRBV30 with TRBJ1-4; D remains unclear. V was clipped by 6 bases and J by 3 bases, with 8 bases between them. Germline V gene data show CDR1 as GTSNPN and CDR2 as SVGIG (reference sequence). The CDR3 loop spans 12 amino acids.

The rearrangement joins TRBV10-3 to TRBJ1-2, with TRBD1 matching over 7 bases. V lost 8 bases to trimming and J lost 1 base; unmatched junction nucleotides: 4. The CDR3 is 13 amino acids. CDR1 is ENHRY and CDR2 is SYGVKD in the germline V gene. Here the CDR3 DNA reads TGTGCCATCGGACAGGACCTTAACTATGGCTACACCTTC. Translation gives CAIGQDLNYGYTF.

This clone turned up a few times. The V gene is TRBV14, the J gene TRBJ2-7; tentative D call: TRBD1 (5 bases). V lost 4 bases to trimming and J lost 2 bases, with 18 bases between them. The CDR3 has 16 amino acids. From germline, CDR1 is SGHDN and CDR2 FVKESK. DNA of the CDR3: TGTGCCAGCAGCCCGTTCACTCAGGGTACCCCCTACGAGCAGTACTTC. Translated: CASSPFTQGTPYEQYF.

The chain carries TRBV30 and TRBJ2-7; 7 bases map to TRBD2. The CDR3 sequence is 15 residues long. V dropped 4 bases and J dropped 3; count of bases not matched to a gene: 12. The germline V gene has CDR1 GTSNPN and CDR2 SVGIG (reference sequence). The CDR3 protein is CAWTPWEGGIYEQYF. Written as DNA, the CDR3 is TGTGCCTGGACCCCCTGGGAGGGAGGGATCTACGAGCAGTACTTC.

The rearrangement joins TRBV4-2 to TRBJ1-2; D uncertain. Between the trimmed V and J ends, which lost 0 bases and 7 bases, there was a span of 12 bases. Germline V CDR1 and CDR2: LGHNA, YNFKEQ. This CDR3 contains 14 residues. CDR3 in amino acids: CASSQDRRGFGYTF. CDR3 nucleotides: TGTGCCAGCAGCCAAGATCGAAGAGGGTTTGGCTACACCTTC.

This clone was observed a handful of times. V and J are TRBV5-4 and TRBJ2-4; the match to TRBD2 covers 7 bases. There are 15 residues in the CDR3. The J segment lost 6 bases and the V segment lost 4 bases, leaving 10 bases of the junction unmatched. Germline CDR1 reads SGHNT; CDR2 reads YYREEE (reference sequence). The DNA of the CDR3 is TGTGCCAGCAGCCCCGAAGCGGGGTCACGAAACATTCAGTACTTC. Its protein is CASSPEAGSRNIQYF.

This clone appeared once. V usage is TRBV9 and J usage is TRBJ1-1, with TRBD1 as a possible D gene (5 bases). Between the trimmed V and J ends, which lost 0 bases and 4 bases, there was a span of 10 bases. The CDR3 totals 14 residues. Looked up from germline, CDR1 is SGDLS and CDR2 is YYNGEE. In nucleotides, the CDR3 is TGTGCCAGCAGCGTAGATGTGGGGGGCACTGAAGCTTTCTTT. Protein: CASSVDVGGTEAFF.

This CDR3 is CASSQDRASNQPQHF. As DNA, the CDR3 is TGCGCCAGCAGCCAAGACAGGGCCAGCAATCAGCCCCAGCATTTT. The gene calls are TRBV4-1 and TRBJ1-5; tentative D call: TRBD1 (5 bases). This CDR3 is 15 amino acids long. Per the germline V gene, CDR1 is MGHRA and CDR2 is YSYEKL. Trimming shortened V by 0 bases and J by 1 base, and 7 bases separated the two germline ends.

This chain uses TRBV6-1 with TRBJ2-1; possibly TRBD2 for D (6 bases). The V gene lost 7 bases and the J gene lost 8 bases, with 18 bases spanning the gap. Germline CDR1 MNHNS, CDR2 SASEGT. This CDR3 has 14 residues. The CDR3 DNA reads as TGTGCCAGCATGACCCGGACTACCTCCCATGAGCAGTTCTTC. Encoded protein: CASMTRTTSHEQFF.

The chain links TRBV30 to TRBJ2-3; TRBD2 might be the D (6 bases). The CDR3 has 13 residues. Per germline, CDR1 GTSNPN and CDR2 SVGIG (reference sequence). Trimming cost V 5 bases and J 4 bases, with 13 bases left between them. The CDR3 region has the DNA TGTGCCTGGGCTTCTATAGCGGCAGATACGCAGTATTTT. Its protein is CAWASIAADTQYF.

The V gene is TRBV19, the J gene TRBJ2-3; D is unclear. The CDR3 has 13 amino acids. V shed 4 bases and J shed 4 bases, with 9 bases lying between them. In germline, CDR1 is LNHDA, CDR2 SQIVND (reference sequence). The DNA for the CDR3 is TGTGCCAGTAGTACTTACTTGGCAGATACGCAGTATTTT. The encoded protein is CASSTYLADTQYF.

This chain joins TRBV19 and TRBJ1-2; D might be TRBD1 (6 bases). CDR1 is LNHDA and CDR2 is SQIVND in the germline V gene (reference sequence). Trimming cost V 3 bases and J 3 bases, with 17 bases left between them. CDR3 length: 16 amino acids. The CDR3 is CASSIGTQWADYGYTF. The CDR3 DNA follows: TGTGCCAGTAGTATCGGGACACAATGGGCGGACTATGGCTACACCTTC.

The chain couples TRBV15 to TRBJ1-4; D unclear. Germline V gives CDR1 LNHNV, CDR2 YYDKDF (reference sequence). The ends were cut back, 8 bases at V and 0 bases at J, with 13 bases in the middle. This CDR3 has 15 residues. In DNA, the CDR3 is TGTGCCACCTCGAGGAAAGTTGCAACTAATGAAAAACTGTTTTTT. This encodes CATSRKVATNEKLFF.

The chain couples TRBV30 to TRBJ1-2; 8 nucleotides line up with TRBD1. Looked up from germline, CDR1 is GTSNPN and CDR2 is SVGIG (reference sequence). V was pared by 5 bases and J by 8 bases, with 10 bases of the junction left unmatched. The CDR3 has 13 amino acids. The CDR3 nucleotides read TGTGCCTGGGCGCTCAGGGGGCTGGAAGGCTACACCTTC. The encoded protein is CAWALRGLEGYTF.

This CDR3 is CASSLGGPSTDTQYF. The CDR3 coding sequence is TGTGCCAGCAGCTTAGGGGGCCCTAGCACAGATACGCAGTATTTT. V gene TRBV11-3 combines with J gene TRBJ2-3, with a tentative D call TRBD1 (5 bases). The CDR3 has 15 residues. V lost 1 base, J lost 0 bases, and 8 bases lay in between. The germline V gene has CDR1 SGHNT and CDR2 YENEEA.

The rearrangement uses TRBV28 and TRBJ2-5; D gene unclear. Germline V CDR1 and CDR2: MDHEN, SYDVKM. The CDR3 length is 14 residues. Trimming removed 1 base at V and 5 bases at J, with 11 bases between. This chain's CDR3 is CASSLLPPGETQYF. The CDR3 DNA follows: TGTGCCAGCAGTTTATTACCCCCCGGGGAGACCCAGTACTTC.

This clone was picked up a small number of times. The chain links TRBV2 to TRBJ1-4; D is unresolved. The germline V and J ends were trimmed by 5 bases and 0 bases, with 13 bases remaining between them. The germline gives CDR1 SNHLY, CDR2 FYNNEI. The CDR3 runs 16 residues. As DNA, the CDR3 is TGTGCCAGCAGTCCGGAACAGCTTGCAACTAATGAAAAACTGTTTTTT. It yields the protein CASSPEQLATNEKLFF.